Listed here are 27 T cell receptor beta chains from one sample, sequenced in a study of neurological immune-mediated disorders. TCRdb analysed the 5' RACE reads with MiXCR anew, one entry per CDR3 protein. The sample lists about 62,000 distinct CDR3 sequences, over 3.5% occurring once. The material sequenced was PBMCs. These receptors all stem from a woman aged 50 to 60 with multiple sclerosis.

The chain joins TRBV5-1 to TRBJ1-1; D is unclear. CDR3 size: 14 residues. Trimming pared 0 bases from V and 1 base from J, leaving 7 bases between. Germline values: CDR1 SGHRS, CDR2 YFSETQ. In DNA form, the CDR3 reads TGCGCCAGCAGCTTGGACACCCAGAACACTGAAGCTTTCTTT. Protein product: CASSLDTQNTEAFF.

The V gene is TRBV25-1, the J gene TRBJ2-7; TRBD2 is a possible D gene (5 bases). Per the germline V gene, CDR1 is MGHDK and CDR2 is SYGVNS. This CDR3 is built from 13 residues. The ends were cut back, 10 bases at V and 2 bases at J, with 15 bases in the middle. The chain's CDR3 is CATQRASAYEQYF. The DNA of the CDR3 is TGTGCCACCCAGAGGGCCTCGGCCTACGAGCAGTACTTC.

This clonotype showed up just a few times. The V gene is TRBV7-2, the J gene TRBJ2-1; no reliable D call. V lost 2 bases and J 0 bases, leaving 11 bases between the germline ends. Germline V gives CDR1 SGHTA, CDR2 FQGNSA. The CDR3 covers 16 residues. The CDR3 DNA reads TGTGCCAGCAGCTTATCGAGCCGGAGCTCCTACAATGAGCAGTTCTTC. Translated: CASSLSSRSSYNEQFF. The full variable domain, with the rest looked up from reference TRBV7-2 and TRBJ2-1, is GAGVSQSPSNKVTEKGKDVELRCDPISGHTALYWYRQSLGQGLEFLIYFQGNSAPDKSGLPSDRFSAERTGGSVSTLTIQRTQQEDSAVYLCASSLSSRSSYNEQFFGPGTRLTVL.

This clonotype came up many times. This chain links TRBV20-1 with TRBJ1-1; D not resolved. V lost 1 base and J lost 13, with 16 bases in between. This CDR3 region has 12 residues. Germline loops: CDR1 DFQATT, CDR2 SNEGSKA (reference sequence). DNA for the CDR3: TGCAGTGCTAGAGGTGGGAGACCTGCTGGTTTCTTT. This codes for CSARGGRPAGFF.

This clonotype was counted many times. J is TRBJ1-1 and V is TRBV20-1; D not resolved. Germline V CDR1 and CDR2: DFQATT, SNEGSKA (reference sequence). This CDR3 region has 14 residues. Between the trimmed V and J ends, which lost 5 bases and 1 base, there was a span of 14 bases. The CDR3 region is CSAPTLRQNTEAFF. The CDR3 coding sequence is TGCAGTGCTCCAACTCTGAGACAGAACACTGAAGCTTTCTTT.

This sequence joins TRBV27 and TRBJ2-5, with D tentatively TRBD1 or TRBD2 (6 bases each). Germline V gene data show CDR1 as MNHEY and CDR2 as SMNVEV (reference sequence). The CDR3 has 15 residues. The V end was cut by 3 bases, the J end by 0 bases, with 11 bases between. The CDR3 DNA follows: TGTGCCAGCAGTTTCTGGGGGGCCGACCAAGAGACCCAGTACTTC. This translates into CASSFWGADQETQYF.

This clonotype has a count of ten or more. CDR3 amino acids: CASTPREAGGSTGELFF. The CDR3 coding sequence is TGTGCCAGCACCCCGCGAGAAGCGGGAGGGAGCACCGGGGAGCTGTTTTTT. The V and J genes are TRBV7-2 and TRBJ2-2; the match to TRBD2 covers 10 bases. CDR1 SGHTA and CDR2 FQGNSA come from the germline V gene. The CDR3 runs 17 residues. The ends lost 7 bases at V and 4 bases at J; junction bases unmatched: 12.

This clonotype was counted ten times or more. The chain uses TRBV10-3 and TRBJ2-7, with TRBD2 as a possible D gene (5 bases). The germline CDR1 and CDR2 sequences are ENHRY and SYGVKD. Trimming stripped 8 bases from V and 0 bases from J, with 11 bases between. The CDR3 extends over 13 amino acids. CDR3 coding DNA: TGTGCCATCGGGAGCGGTAGCTCCTACGAGCAGTACTTC. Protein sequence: CAIGSGSSYEQYF.

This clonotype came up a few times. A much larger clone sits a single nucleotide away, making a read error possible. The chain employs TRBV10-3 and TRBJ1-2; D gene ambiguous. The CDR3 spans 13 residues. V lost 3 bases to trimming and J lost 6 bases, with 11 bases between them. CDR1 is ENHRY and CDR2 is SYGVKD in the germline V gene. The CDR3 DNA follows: TGTGCCATCAGTGAACGAAAGGGCGATGGCTACACCTTC. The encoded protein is CAISERKGDGYTF.

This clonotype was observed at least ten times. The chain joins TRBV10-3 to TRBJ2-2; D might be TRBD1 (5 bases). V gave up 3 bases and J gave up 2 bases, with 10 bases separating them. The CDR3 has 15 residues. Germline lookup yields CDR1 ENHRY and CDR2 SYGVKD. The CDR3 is CAISESDSNTGELFF. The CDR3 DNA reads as TGTGCCATCAGTGAAAGTGACAGCAACACCGGGGAGCTGTTTTTT.

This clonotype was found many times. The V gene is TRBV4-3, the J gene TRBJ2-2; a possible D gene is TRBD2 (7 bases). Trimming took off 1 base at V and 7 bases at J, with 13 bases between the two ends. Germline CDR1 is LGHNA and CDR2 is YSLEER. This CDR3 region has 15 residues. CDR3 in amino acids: CASSQVWGGSGELFF. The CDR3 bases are TGCGCCAGCAGCCAAGTCTGGGGGGGCAGCGGGGAGCTGTTTTTT.

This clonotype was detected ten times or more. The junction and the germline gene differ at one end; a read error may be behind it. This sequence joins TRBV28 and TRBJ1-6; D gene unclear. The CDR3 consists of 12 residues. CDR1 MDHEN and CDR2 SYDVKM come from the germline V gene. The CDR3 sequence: CASSTHPSPLNF. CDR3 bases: TGTGCCAGCAGTACTCACCCTTCACCCCTCAACTTT. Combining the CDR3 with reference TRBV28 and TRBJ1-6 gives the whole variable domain DVKVTQSSRYLVKRTGEKVFLECVQDMDHENMFWYRQDPGLGLRLIYFSYDVKMKEKGDIPEGYSVSREKKERFSLILESASTNQTSMYLCASSTHPSPLNFGNGTRLTVT.

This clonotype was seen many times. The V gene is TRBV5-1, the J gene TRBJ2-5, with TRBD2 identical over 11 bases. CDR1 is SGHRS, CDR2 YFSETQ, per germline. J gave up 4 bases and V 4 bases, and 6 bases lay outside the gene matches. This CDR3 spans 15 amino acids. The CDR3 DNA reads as TGCGCCAGCAGCCCACTAGCGGGAGTGTCAGAGACCCAGTACTTC. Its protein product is CASSPLAGVSETQYF.

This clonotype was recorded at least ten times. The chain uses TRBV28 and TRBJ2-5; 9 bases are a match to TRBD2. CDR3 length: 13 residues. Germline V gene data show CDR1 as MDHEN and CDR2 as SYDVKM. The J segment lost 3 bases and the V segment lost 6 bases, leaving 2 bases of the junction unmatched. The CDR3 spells CASSEREEETQYF. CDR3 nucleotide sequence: TGTGCCAGCAGCGAGCGGGAGGAAGAGACCCAGTACTTC. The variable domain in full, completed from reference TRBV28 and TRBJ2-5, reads DVKVTQSSRYLVKRTGEKVFLECVQDMDHENMFWYRQDPGLGLRLIYFSYDVKMKEKGDIPEGYSVSREKKERFSLILESASTNQTSMYLCASSEREEETQYFGPGTRLLVL.

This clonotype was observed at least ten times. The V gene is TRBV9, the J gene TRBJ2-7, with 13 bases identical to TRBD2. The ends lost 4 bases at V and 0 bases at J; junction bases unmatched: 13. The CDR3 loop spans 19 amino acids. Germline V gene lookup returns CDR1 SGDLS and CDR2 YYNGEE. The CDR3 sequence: CASSKGLAGESRSSYEQYF. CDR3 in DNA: TGTGCCAGCAGCAAAGGACTAGCGGGAGAGTCACGCAGCTCCTACGAGCAGTACTTC.

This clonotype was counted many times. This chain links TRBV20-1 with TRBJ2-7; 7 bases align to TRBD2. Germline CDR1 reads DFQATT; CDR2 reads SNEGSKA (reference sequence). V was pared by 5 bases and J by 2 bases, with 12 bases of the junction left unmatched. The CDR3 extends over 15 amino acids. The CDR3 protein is CSACPDGRSAYEQYF. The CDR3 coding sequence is TGCAGTGCTTGTCCCGACGGGAGGTCCGCCTACGAGCAGTACTTC.

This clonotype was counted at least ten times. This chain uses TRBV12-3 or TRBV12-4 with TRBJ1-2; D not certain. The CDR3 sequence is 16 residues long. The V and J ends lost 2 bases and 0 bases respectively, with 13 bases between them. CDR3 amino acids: CASSLLGVWANYGYTF. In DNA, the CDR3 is TGTGCCAGCAGTTTATTAGGTGTCTGGGCTAACTATGGCTACACCTTC.

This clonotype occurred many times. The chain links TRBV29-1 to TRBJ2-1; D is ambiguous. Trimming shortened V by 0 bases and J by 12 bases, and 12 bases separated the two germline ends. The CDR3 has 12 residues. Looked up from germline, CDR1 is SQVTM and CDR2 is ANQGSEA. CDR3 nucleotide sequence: TGCAGCGTTGAAGAGGTCAGTGCGGTGCAGTTCTTC. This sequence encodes CSVEEVSAVQFF.

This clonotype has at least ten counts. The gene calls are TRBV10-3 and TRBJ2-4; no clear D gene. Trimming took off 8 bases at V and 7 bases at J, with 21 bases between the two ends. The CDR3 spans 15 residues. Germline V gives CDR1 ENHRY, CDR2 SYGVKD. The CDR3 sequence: CAISGDSYHQNIQYF. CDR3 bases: TGTGCCATCTCCGGAGACTCCTATCACCAGAACATTCAGTACTTC.

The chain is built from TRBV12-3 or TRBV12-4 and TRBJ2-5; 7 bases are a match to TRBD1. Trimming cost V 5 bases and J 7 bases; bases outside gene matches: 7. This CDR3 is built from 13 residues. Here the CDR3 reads CASSGQALGTQYF. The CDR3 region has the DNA TGTGCCAGCAGTGGACAGGCCCTTGGGACCCAGTACTTC.

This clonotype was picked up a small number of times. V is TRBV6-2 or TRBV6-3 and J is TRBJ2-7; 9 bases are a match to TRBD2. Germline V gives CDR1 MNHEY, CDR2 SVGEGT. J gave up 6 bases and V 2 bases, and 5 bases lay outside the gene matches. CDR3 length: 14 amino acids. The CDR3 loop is CASSYGTSFSEQYF. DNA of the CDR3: TGTGCCAGCAGTTACGGGACTAGCTTCTCCGAGCAGTACTTC.

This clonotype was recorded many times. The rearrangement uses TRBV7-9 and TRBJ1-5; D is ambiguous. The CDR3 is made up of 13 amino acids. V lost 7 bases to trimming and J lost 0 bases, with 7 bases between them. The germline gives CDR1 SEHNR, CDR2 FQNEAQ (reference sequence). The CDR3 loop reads CASTYNSNQPQHF. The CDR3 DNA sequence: TGTGCCAGCACCTATAATAGCAATCAGCCCCAGCATTTT.

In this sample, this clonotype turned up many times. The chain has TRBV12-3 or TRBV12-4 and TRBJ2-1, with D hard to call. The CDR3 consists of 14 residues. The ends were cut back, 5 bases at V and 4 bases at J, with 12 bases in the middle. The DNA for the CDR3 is TGTGCCAGCAGTCCTGAGGACGTTTACAATGAGCAGTTCTTC. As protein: CASSPEDVYNEQFF.

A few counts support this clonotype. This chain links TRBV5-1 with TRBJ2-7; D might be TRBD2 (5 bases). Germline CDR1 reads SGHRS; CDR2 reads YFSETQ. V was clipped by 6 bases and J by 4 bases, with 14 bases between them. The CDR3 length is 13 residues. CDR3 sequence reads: CASTARGSYEQYF. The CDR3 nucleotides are TGCGCCAGCACCGCAAGAGGGTCTTACGAGCAGTACTTC.

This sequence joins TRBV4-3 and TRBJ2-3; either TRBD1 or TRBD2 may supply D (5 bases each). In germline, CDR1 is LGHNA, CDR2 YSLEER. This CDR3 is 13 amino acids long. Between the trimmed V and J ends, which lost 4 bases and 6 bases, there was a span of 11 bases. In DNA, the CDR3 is TGCGCCAGCAGCCCCTCCTGGGGGGATACGCAGTATTTT. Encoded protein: CASSPSWGDTQYF.

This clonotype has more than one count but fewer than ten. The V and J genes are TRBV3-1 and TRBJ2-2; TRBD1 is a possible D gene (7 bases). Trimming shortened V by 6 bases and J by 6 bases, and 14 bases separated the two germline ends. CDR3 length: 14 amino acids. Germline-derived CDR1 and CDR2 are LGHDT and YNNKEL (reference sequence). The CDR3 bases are TGTGCCAGCAGAGGAGGGGGCGCGTCCGGGGAGCTGTTTTTT. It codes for CASRGGGASGELFF.

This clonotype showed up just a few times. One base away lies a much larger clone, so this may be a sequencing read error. CDR3 sequence (DNA): TGTGCCAGTAGATGGTGGCTCGCAACTAATGAAAAACTGTTTTTT. Translated: CASRWWLATNEKLFF. V and J are TRBV19 and TRBJ1-4; D remains ambiguous. Germline V gene sequence: CDR1 LNHDA, CDR2 SQIVND (reference sequence). V was cut by 6 bases and J by 0 bases, with 11 bases left in between. The CDR3 length is 15 residues.